Included here is one TCR beta chain sequence, with context. TCRdb's table, derived via immunoSEQ multiplex PCR, lists solely in-frame clones and lacks some. The sample lists more than 12,000 clones, 84% occurring once. This entry comes from a study of technical replicates of blood from a few donors. The V gene's germline CDR1 is MNHEY and CDR2 SVGAGI. The CDR3 loop spans 13 amino acids. With 10 bases removed from V and 9 bases from J, the gap between germline ends came to 16 bases. The chain employs TRBV6-5 and TRBJ2-6; D may be TRBD1 (6 bases). The source material was PBMCs. The TCR originated in a human donor in good health. CDR3 loop: CATTSRGINVLTF. The CDR3, as DNA: TGTGCCACCACCTCGAGGGGGATCAACGTCCTGACTTTC.